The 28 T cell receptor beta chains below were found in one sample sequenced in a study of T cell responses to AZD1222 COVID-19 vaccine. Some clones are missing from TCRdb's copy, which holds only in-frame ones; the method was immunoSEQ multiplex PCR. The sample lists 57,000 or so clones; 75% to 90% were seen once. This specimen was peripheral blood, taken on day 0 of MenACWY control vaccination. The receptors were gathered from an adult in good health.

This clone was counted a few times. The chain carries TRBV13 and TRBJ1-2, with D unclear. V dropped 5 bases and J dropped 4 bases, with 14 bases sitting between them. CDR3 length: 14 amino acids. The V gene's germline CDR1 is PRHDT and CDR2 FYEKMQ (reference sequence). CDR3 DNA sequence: TGTGCCAGCAGCACAAAATCATCAATCTATGGCTACACCTTC. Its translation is CASSTKSSIYGYTF.

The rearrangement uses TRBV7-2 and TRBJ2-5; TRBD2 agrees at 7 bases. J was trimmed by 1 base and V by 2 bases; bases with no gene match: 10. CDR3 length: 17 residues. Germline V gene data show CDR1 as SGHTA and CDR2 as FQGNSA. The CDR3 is CASSLRGVVVPQETQYF. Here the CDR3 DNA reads TGTGCCAGCAGCTTACGGGGGGTCGTGGTCCCCCAAGAGACCCAGTACTTC.

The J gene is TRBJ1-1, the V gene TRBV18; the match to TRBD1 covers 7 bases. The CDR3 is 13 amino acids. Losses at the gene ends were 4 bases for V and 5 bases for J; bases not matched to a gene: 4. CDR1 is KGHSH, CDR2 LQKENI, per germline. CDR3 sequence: CASSRPGGTEAFF. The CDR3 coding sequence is TGTGCCAGCTCACGTCCAGGGGGGACTGAAGCTTTCTTT.

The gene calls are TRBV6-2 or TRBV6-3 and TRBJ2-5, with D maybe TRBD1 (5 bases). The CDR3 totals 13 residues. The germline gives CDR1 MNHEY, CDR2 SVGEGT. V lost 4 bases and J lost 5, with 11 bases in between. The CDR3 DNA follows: TGTGCCAGCAGTTTAGGGGTTGGGGAGACCCAGTACTTC. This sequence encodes CASSLGVGETQYF.

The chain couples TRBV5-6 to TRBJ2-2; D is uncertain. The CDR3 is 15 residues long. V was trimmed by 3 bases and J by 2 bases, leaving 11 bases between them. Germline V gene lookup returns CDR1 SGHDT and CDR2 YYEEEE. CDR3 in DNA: TGTGCCAGCAGCTGGGATCCAGTAAACACCGGGGAGCTGTTTTTT. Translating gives CASSWDPVNTGELFF.

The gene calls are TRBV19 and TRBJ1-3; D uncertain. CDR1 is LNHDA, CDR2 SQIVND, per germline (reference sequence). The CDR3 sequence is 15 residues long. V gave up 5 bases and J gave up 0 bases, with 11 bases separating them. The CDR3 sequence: CASSGPQDSGNTIYF. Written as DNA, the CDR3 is TGTGCCAGTAGTGGGCCCCAAGACTCTGGAAACACCATATATTTT.

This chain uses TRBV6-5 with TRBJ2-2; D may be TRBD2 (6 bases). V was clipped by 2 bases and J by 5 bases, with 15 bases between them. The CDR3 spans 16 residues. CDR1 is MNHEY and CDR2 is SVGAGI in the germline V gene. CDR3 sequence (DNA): TGTGCCAGCAGTTACAGGCCTAGCGACAGAACCGGGGAGCTGTTTTTT. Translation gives CASSYRPSDRTGELFF.

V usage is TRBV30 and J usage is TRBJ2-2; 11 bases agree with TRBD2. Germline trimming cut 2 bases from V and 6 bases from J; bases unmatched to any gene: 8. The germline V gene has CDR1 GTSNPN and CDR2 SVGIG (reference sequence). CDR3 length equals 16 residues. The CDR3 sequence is CAWSPSGRPSPGELFF. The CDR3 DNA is TGTGCCTGGAGTCCTAGCGGGAGGCCGAGTCCCGGGGAGCTGTTTTTT.

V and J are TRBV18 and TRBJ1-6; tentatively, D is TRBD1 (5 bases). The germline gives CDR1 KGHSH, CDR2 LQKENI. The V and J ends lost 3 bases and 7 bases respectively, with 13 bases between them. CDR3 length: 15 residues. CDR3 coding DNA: TGTGCCAGCTCACCCCTCCGGGACTCGAATTCACCCCTCCACTTT. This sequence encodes CASSPLRDSNSPLHF.

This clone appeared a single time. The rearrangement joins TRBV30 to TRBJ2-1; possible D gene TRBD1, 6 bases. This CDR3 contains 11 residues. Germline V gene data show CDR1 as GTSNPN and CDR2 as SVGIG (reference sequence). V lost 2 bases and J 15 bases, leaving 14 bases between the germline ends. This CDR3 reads CAWSSRGRVFF. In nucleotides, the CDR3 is TGTGCCTGGAGTTCCAGGGGAAGGGTGTTCTTC.

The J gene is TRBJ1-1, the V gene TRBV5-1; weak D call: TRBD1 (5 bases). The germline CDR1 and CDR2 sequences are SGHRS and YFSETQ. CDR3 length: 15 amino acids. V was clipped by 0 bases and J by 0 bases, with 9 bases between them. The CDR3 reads CASSLVRGVNTEAFF. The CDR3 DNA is TGCGCCAGCAGCTTGGTAAGGGGCGTGAACACTGAAGCTTTCTTT.

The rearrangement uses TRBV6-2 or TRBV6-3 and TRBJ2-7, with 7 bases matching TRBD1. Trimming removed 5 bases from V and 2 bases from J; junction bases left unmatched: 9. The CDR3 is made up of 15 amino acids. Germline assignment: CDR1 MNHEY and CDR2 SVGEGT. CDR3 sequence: CASSRPGQLTYEQYF. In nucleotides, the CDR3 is TGTGCCAGCAGTCGGCCGGGACAGCTCACCTACGAGCAGTACTTC.

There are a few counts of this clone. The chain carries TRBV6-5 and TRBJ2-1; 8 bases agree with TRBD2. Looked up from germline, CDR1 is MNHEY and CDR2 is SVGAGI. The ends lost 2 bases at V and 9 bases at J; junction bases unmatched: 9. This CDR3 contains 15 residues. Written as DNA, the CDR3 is TGTGCCAGCAGTTACGGCCAGCGGGAGTCGAGTGAGCAGTTCTTC. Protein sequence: CASSYGQRESSEQFF.

The CDR3 bases are TGTGCCAGCAGTTTTGGGGAGAATGAGCAGTTCTTC. Protein product: CASSFGENEQFF. The chain couples TRBV12-3 or TRBV12-4 to TRBJ2-1; a possible D gene is TRBD2 (5 bases). Trimming took 3 bases from V and 7 from J, leaving 7 bases between them. The CDR3 contains 12 residues.

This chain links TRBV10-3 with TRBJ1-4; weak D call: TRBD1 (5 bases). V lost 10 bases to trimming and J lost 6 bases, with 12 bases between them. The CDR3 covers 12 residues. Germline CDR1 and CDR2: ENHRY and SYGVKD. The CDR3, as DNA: TGTGCCAGCCGGGGCGGACATGAAAAACTGTTTTTT. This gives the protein CASRGGHEKLFF.

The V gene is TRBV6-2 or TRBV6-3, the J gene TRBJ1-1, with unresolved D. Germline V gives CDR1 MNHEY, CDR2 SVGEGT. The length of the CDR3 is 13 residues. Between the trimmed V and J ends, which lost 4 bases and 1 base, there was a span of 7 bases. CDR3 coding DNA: TGTGCCAGCAGTTTTCAGAAGAACACTGAAGCTTTCTTT. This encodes CASSFQKNTEAFF.

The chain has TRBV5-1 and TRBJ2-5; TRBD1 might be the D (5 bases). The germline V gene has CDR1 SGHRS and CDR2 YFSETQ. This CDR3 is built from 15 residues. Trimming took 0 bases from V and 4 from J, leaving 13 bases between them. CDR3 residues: CASSLEGRVGETQYF. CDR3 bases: TGCGCCAGCAGCTTGGAGGGCAGGGTGGGAGAGACCCAGTACTTC. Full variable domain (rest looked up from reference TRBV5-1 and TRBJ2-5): KAGVTQTPRYLIKTRGQQVTLSCSPISGHRSVSWYQQTPGQGLQFLFEYFSETQRNKGNFPGRFSGRQFSNSRSEMNVSTLELGDSALYLCASSLEGRVGETQYFGPGTRLLVL.

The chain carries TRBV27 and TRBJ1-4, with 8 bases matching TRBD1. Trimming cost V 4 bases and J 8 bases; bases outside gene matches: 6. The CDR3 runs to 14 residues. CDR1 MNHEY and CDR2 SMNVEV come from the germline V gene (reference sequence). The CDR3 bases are TGTGCCAGCAGTTATACAGGGGGGAGAGAAAAACTGTTTTTT. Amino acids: CASSYTGGREKLFF. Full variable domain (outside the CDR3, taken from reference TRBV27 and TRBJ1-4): EAQVTQNPRYLITVTGKKLTVTCSQNMNHEYMSWYRQDPGLGLRQIYYSMNVEVTDKGDVPEGYKVSRKEKRNFPLILESPSPNQTSLYFCASSYTGGREKLFFGSGTQLSVL.

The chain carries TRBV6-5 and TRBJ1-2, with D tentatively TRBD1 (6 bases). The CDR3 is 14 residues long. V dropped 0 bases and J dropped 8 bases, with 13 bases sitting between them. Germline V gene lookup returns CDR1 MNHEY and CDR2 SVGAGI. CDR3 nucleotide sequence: TGTGCCAGCAGTTACTCTCGGACAGAAGGGGGCTACACCTTC. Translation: CASSYSRTEGGYTF.

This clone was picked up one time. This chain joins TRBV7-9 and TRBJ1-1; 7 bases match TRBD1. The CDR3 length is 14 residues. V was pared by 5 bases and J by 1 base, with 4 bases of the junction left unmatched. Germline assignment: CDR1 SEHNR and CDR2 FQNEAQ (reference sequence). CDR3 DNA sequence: TGTGCCAGCAGCGCACAGGGGACGAACACTGAAGCTTTCTTT. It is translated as CASSAQGTNTEAFF.

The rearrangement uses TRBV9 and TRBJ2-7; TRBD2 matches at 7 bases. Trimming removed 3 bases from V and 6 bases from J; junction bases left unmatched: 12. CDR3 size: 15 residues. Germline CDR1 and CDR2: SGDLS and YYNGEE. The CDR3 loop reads CASSAGGSALREQYF. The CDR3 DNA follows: TGTGCCAGCAGCGCCGGGGGGTCTGCCCTACGCGAGCAGTACTTC.

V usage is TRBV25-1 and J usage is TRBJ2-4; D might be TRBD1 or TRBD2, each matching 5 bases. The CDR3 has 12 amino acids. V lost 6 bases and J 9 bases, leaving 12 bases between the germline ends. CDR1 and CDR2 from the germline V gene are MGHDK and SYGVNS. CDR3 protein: CASSGATFIQYF. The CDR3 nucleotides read TGTGCCAGCAGCGGGGCGACCTTCATTCAGTACTTC. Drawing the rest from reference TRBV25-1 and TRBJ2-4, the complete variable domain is EADIYQTPRYLVIGTGKKITLECSQTMGHDKMYWYQQDPGMELHLIHYSYGVNSTEKGDLSSESTVSRIRTEHFPLTLESARPSHTSQYLCASSGATFIQYFGAGTRLSVL.

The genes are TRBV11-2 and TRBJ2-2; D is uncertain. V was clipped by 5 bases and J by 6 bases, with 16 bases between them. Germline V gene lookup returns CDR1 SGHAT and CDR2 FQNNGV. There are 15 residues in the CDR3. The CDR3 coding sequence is TGTGCCAGCAGCCCCCCCCGGCAACTGGCCGGGGAGCTGTTTTTT. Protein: CASSPPRQLAGELFF.

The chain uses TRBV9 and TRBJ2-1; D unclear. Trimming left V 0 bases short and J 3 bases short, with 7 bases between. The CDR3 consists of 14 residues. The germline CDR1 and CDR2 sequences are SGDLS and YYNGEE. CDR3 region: CASSVAGLYNEQFF. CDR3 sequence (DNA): TGTGCCAGCAGCGTAGCGGGTCTCTACAATGAGCAGTTCTTC.

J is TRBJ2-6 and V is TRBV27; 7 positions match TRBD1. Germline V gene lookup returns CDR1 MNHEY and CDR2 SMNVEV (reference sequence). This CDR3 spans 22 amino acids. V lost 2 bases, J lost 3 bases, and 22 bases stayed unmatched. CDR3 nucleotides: TGTGCCAGCAGTTTAGCCATAACTTTGGACAGGTGGGCTAAGGGTGGGGCCAACGTCCTGACTTTC. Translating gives CASSLAITLDRWAKGGANVLTF.

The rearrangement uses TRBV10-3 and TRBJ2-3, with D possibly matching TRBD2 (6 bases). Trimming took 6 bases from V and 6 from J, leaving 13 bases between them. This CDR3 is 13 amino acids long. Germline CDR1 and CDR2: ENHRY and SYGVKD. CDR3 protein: CAISDRAGDTQYF. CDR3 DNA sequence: TGTGCCATCAGCGACCGGGCGGGGGATACGCAGTATTTT.

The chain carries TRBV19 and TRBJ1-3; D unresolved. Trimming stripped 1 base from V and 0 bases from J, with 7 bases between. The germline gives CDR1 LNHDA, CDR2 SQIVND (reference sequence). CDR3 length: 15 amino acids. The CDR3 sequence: CASSIGGSSGNTIYF. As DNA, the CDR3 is TGTGCCAGTAGTATAGGCGGCAGCTCTGGAAACACCATATATTTT. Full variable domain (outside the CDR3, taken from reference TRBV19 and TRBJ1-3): DGGITQSPKYLFRKEGQNVTLSCEQNLNHDAMYWYRQDPGQGLRLIYYSQIVNDFQKGDIAEGYSVSREKKESFPLTVTSAQKNPTAFYLCASSIGGSSGNTIYFGEGSWLTVV.

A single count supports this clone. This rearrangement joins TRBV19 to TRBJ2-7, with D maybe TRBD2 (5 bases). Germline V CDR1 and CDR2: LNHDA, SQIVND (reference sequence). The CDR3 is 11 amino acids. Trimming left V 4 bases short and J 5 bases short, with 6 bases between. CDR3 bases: TGTGCCAGTAGTACACTAGACGAGCAGTACTTC. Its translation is CASSTLDEQYF.